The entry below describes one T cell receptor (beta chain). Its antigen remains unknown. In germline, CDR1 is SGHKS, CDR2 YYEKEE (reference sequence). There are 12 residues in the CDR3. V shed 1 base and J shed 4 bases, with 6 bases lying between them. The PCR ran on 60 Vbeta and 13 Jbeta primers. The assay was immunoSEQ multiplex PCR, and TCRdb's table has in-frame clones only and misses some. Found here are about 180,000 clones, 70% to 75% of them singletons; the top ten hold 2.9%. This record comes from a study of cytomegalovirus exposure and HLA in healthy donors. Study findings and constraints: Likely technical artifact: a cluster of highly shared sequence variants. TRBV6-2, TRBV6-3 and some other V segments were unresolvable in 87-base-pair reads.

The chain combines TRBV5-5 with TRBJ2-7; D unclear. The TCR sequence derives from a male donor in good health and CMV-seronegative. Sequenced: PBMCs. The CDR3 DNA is TGTGCCAGCAGCTTGCCCGGTTACGAGCAGTACTTC. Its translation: CASSLPGYEQYF.